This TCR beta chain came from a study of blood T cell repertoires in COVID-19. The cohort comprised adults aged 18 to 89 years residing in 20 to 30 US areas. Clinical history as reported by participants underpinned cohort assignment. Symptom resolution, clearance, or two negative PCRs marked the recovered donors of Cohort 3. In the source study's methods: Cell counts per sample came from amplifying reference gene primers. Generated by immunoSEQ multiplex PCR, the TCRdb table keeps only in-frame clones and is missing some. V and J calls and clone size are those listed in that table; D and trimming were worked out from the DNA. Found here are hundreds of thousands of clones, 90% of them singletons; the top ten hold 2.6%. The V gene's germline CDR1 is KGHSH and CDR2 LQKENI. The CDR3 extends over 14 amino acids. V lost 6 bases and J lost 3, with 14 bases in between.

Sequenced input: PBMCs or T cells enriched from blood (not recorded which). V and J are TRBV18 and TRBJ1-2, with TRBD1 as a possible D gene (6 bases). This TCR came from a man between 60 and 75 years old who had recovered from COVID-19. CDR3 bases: TGTGCCAGCTCCCCCACGGGGGGCGACTATGGCTACACCTTC. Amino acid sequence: CASSPTGGDYGYTF.